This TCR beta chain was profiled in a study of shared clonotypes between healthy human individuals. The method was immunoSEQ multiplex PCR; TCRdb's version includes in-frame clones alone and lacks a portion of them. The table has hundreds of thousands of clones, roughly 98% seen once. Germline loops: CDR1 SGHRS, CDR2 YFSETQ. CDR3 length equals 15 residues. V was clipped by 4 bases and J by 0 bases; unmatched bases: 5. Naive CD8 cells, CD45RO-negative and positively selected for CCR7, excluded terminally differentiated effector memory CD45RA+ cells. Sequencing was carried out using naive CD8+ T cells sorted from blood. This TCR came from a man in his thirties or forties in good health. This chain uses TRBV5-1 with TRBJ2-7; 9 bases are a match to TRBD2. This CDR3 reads CASSLSGSRSYEQYF. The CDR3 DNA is TGCGCCAGCAGCCTTAGCGGGAGCCGCTCCTACGAGCAGTACTTC.